This TCR beta chain was retrieved from a study of CD8 T cells in ankylosing spondylitis. The CDR3 sequence is 14 residues long. J gave up 9 bases and V 3 bases, and 8 bases lay outside the gene matches. CDR1 and CDR2 (germline): MNHEY, SMNVEV (reference sequence). The TCR beta libraries were generated through quantitative 5'-RACE incorporating molecular barcodes. TCRdb re-called the 5' RACE reads through MiXCR, storing one row per CDR3 protein. The table has a few hundred thousand distinct CDR3 sequences, roughly 8% seen once; the top ten hold more than 14%. Study observations and caveats: Roughly eight highly homologous variants formed a TCR beta motif that appeared characteristic of ankylosing spondylitis blood. The authors found the disease-linked clones to be CD8+ and relatively rare in peripheral blood.

Worth noting for this clonotype: Its antigen is currently unknown.

J is TRBJ2-1 and V is TRBV27; 7 nucleotides match TRBD2. The material sequenced was blood, either unsorted or a sorted T cell fraction (not recorded which). The source is a male donor with ankylosing spondylitis. CDR3 loop: CASSFVGRPPEQFF. CDR3 DNA sequence: TGTGCCAGCAGTTTTGTCGGGAGGCCCCCTGAGCAGTTCTTC.